The present T cell receptor beta chain was sequenced within a study of human versus mouse CDR3 diversity and MHC coevolution. Study at large: Between roughly 0.6 x 10^7 and 1.7 x 10^7 valid reads came from each sample.

This CDR3 has 14 amino acids. Trimming cost V 2 bases and J 5 bases, with 10 bases left between them. The V gene's germline CDR1 is MGHDK and CDR2 SYGVNS. Study results and caveats: Human T cells were selected on over 5 MHC II alleles.

Sequencing was performed with immunoSEQ multiplex PCR; in TCRdb, only in-frame clones are kept and a portion is missing. Of more than 60,000 clones listed, 85% to 95% are singletons. About this clone: Its antigen remains unknown.

Sequenced input: naive CD4+ T cells from blood. This sample's subset: CD45RO-negative CD62L-positive naive CD4 T cells. This sequence joins TRBV25-1 and TRBJ2-1; maybe TRBD2 (6 bases). The sequence was obtained from a person aged 30 to 69 in good health. The CDR3 region is CASSEAGRHNEQFF. The CDR3 DNA follows: TGTGCCAGCAGTGAAGCGGGACGCCACAATGAGCAGTTCTTC.